This TCR beta chain was recorded in a study of blood T cell repertoires in COVID-19. The overall study: The analysed material was cDNA or gDNA that came from T cells, B-cell-depleted T cells, or PBMCs.

Methods used by the authors: Cell counts per sample came from amplifying reference gene primers. Method: immunoSEQ multiplex PCR; TCRdb's copy keeps in-frame clones and lacks some. The V and J calls and clone size are taken from that table; D and trimming were inferred from the DNA. The sample has hundreds of thousands of clones, roughly 88% seen once; the top ten hold 1.4%. The CDR3 totals 17 residues. CDR1 and CDR2 from the germline V gene are MDHEN and SYDVKM. With 5 bases clipped from V and 2 bases from J, the junction kept 8 bases outside the gene matches. This clone was detected only once. J is TRBJ2-1 and V is TRBV28; 11 positions match TRBD2. Specimen: peripheral blood. This TCR derives from a woman in her 30s with active or convalescent COVID-19. CDR3: CASSPTSGGRAYNEQFF. DNA of the CDR3: TGTGCCAGCAGTCCAACTAGCGGGGGAAGAGCCTACAATGAGCAGTTCTTC. The full variable domain, rest sourced from reference TRBV28 and TRBJ2-1, is DVKVTQSSRYLVKRTGEKVFLECVQDMDHENMFWYRQDPGLGLRLIYFSYDVKMKEKGDIPEGYSVSREKKERFSLILESASTNQTSMYLCASSPTSGGRAYNEQFFGPGTRLTVL.